Presented here are 24 T cell receptor beta chains from one specimen sequenced in a study of cytomegalovirus exposure and HLA in healthy donors. Profiling relied on immunoSEQ multiplex PCR, and the TCRdb table lists in-frame clones only, not all of them. The sample has about 180,000 clones, 85% seen once. Sequenced input: PBMCs. These receptors all stem from a man younger than 30 in good health and CMV-seropositive.

This chain uses TRBV30 with TRBJ2-5; 9 bases align to TRBD2. CDR1 and CDR2 from the germline V gene are GTSNPN and SVGIG (reference sequence). V shed 3 bases and J 0 bases; nucleotides not matched to a gene: 8. The CDR3 runs to 16 residues. CDR3 sequence reads: CAWRGGLARYQETQYF. The CDR3 DNA reads as TGTGCCTGGAGGGGCGGACTAGCGCGGTACCAAGAGACCCAGTACTTC.

This chain joins TRBV27 and TRBJ2-1, with TRBD2 matching 9 bases. Trimming cost V 5 bases and J 4 bases; bases outside gene matches: 9. This CDR3 region has 16 residues. Germline V lookup: CDR1 MNHEY, CDR2 SMNVEV (reference sequence). The CDR3 DNA reads as TGTGCCAGCAGTCCCGAAGCGGGGGGATTTTACAATGAGCAGTTCTTC. It is translated as CASSPEAGGFYNEQFF.

The gene calls are TRBV5-5 and TRBJ1-2; D remains unclear. The CDR3 loop spans 13 amino acids. V lost 7 bases and J 3 bases, leaving 13 bases between the germline ends. Germline assignment: CDR1 SGHKS and CDR2 YYEKEE (reference sequence). CDR3 residues: CASATQNHYGYTF. CDR3 coding DNA: TGTGCCAGCGCAACACAGAACCACTATGGCTACACCTTC.

This clone appeared a single time. The chain carries TRBV28 and TRBJ2-2; 8 bases map to TRBD2. Germline CDR1 and CDR2: MDHEN and SYDVKM. The CDR3 loop spans 17 amino acids. Trimming cost V 4 bases and J 6 bases; bases outside gene matches: 13. CDR3 residues: CASSSPGASGSAGELFF. CDR3 sequence (DNA): TGTGCCAGCAGTTCCCCGGGTGCCAGCGGGAGTGCCGGGGAGCTGTTTTTT.

The CDR3 loop reads CAISDGTGGTDTQYF. As DNA, the CDR3 is TGTGCCATCAGTGACGGGACAGGGGGAACAGATACGCAGTATTTT. This rearrangement joins TRBV10-3 to TRBJ2-3, with 11 bases identical to TRBD1. The CDR3 consists of 15 residues. Germline lookup yields CDR1 ENHRY and CDR2 SYGVKD. The ends lost 3 bases at V and 3 bases at J; junction bases unmatched: 2.

The rearrangement uses TRBV5-1 and TRBJ1-5; maybe TRBD1 (6 bases). This CDR3 has 15 residues. V lost 4 bases and J lost 0, with 11 bases in between. Germline V gene sequence: CDR1 SGHRS, CDR2 YFSETQ. As DNA, the CDR3 is TGCGCCAGCAGCCAACAGGGAGATAGCAATCAGCCCCAGCATTTT. Translated: CASSQQGDSNQPQHF.

The chain couples TRBV6-6 to TRBJ2-1; TRBD2 matches at 8 bases. CDR1 is MNHNY, CDR2 SVGAGI, per germline (reference sequence). The CDR3 sequence is 16 residues long. V shed 0 bases, J shed 10 bases, and the junction held 11 bases outside the gene matches. CDR3 residues: CASSYSVGGASIEQFF. The DNA for the CDR3 is TGTGCCAGCAGTTACTCGGTCGGGGGGGCCTCAATCGAGCAGTTCTTC.

As for this clone: One end of the junction varies from germline; a read error may be responsible. The chain employs TRBV6-5 and TRBJ2-7; 9 bases map to TRBD2. The CDR3 covers 16 residues. Germline V lookup: CDR1 MNHEY, CDR2 SVGAGI. In DNA, the CDR3 is TGTGCCAGCAGTTTATCAGGGACTAGCATCTCCCACGAGCAGTACTTC. It specifies CASSLSGTSISHEQYF.

In its sample, this clone was seen once. The chain couples TRBV29-1 to TRBJ1-5; a weak D match, TRBD1 (5 bases). Per the germline V gene, CDR1 is SQVTM and CDR2 is ANQGSEA. The CDR3 consists of 13 residues. The germline V and J ends were trimmed by 4 bases and 6 bases, with 13 bases remaining between them. The CDR3 here is CSVAIGEGQPQHF. In nucleotides, the CDR3 is TGCAGCGTTGCCATAGGGGAGGGTCAGCCCCAGCATTTT.

This rearrangement joins TRBV5-1 to TRBJ2-2; 9 bases map to TRBD1. This CDR3 has 16 residues. Germline trimming cut 3 bases from V and 1 base from J; bases unmatched to any gene: 4. Looked up from germline, CDR1 is SGHRS and CDR2 is YFSETQ. CDR3 bases: TGCGCCAGCAGCTCCTCGGGACAGGGGAACACCGGGGAGCTGTTTTTT. It specifies CASSSSGQGNTGELFF.

The rearrangement uses TRBV5-6 and TRBJ2-3, with 8 nucleotides matching TRBD2. Germline values: CDR1 SGHDT, CDR2 YYEEEE. This CDR3 is 17 amino acids long. V was clipped by 4 bases and J by 2 bases; unmatched bases: 12. The CDR3 nucleotides are TGTGCCAGCAGCCTTGTGTCCTCGGGGGGGGCCACAGATACGCAGTATTTT. This codes for CASSLVSSGGATDTQYF.

This clone was detected a few times. V usage is TRBV5-1 and J usage is TRBJ2-3, with D possibly TRBD2 on 5 matching bases. Between the trimmed V and J ends, which lost 4 bases and 5 bases, there was a span of 11 bases. Germline CDR1 reads SGHRS; CDR2 reads YFSETQ. This CDR3 is built from 13 residues. The CDR3 reads CASSPLAGDTQYF. The DNA for the CDR3 is TGCGCCAGCAGCCCGCTAGCTGGAGATACGCAGTATTTT.

The chain recombines TRBV7-9 with TRBJ1-2, with TRBD1 matching over 7 bases. There are 14 residues in the CDR3. The ends lost 7 bases at V and 6 bases at J; junction bases unmatched: 11. In germline, CDR1 is SEHNR, CDR2 FQNEAQ (reference sequence). The CDR3 bases are TGTGCCAGCACCATCGGGGACAGTGCAAATGGCTACACCTTC. This sequence encodes CASTIGDSANGYTF.

The chain combines TRBV29-1 with TRBJ1-2; D ambiguous. This CDR3 has 14 amino acids. Trimming removed 5 bases at V and 3 bases at J, with 16 bases between. Germline CDR1 and CDR2: SQVTM and ANQGSEA. CDR3 in amino acids: CSVRPSAGDYGYTF. For the CDR3, the DNA is TGCAGCGTTCGTCCCTCGGCAGGCGACTATGGCTACACCTTC.

The rearrangement joins TRBV4-1 to TRBJ2-5, with 9 bases fitting TRBD1. The CDR3 extends over 15 amino acids. Germline V lookup: CDR1 MGHRA, CDR2 YSYEKL. With V trimmed by 6 bases and J by 5 bases, 10 bases remained unmatched. The chain's CDR3 is CASREQGALTETQYF. The CDR3 DNA is TGCGCCAGCAGAGAACAGGGGGCGTTGACGGAGACCCAGTACTTC.

V usage is TRBV6-1 and J usage is TRBJ2-7, with D perhaps TRBD2 (5 bases). Germline V gene sequence: CDR1 MNHNS, CDR2 SASEGT. CDR3 size: 14 residues. V lost 6 bases to trimming and J lost 2 bases, with 14 bases between them. The CDR3, as DNA: TGTGCCAGCAGCTTTCACGTCGGGACCTACGAGCAGTACTTC. As protein: CASSFHVGTYEQYF.

The rearrangement links TRBV6-5 to TRBJ1-4; D remains unclear. The CDR3 has 13 residues. The germline V gene has CDR1 MNHEY and CDR2 SVGAGI. V lost 6 bases to trimming and J lost 8 bases, with 13 bases between them. The CDR3 nucleotides read TGTGCCAGCAGGGGCCTCGGCGGGGAAAAACTGTTTTTT. Translating it yields CASRGLGGEKLFF.

CDR3 residues: CASSKDSSSSYEQYF. The CDR3 region has the DNA TGTGCCAGCAGTAAAGACAGCTCGAGCTCCTACGAGCAGTACTTC. The rearrangement joins TRBV6-5 to TRBJ2-7; maybe TRBD1 (5 bases). CDR1 and CDR2 (germline): MNHEY, SVGAGI. V lost 5 bases and J lost 0, with 14 bases in between. CDR3 size: 15 residues.

The chain joins TRBV11-2 to TRBJ2-1; 7 bases line up with TRBD2. V dropped 4 bases and J dropped 1; count of bases not matched to a gene: 7. Germline lookup yields CDR1 SGHAT and CDR2 FQNNGV. The CDR3 runs 16 residues. This chain's CDR3 is CASSWEGRESYNEQFF. DNA for the CDR3: TGTGCCAGCAGCTGGGAGGGGCGGGAGTCCTACAATGAGCAGTTCTTC.

The chain has TRBV7-6 and TRBJ2-5; TRBD2 agrees at 9 bases. Losses at the gene ends were 1 base for V and 4 bases for J; bases not matched to a gene: 7. The CDR3 loop spans 16 amino acids. Germline values: CDR1 SGHVS, CDR2 FNYEAQ. CDR3 DNA sequence: TGTGCCAGCAGCTTAGGGGGCGGGGGGGCCGGAGAGACCCAGTACTTC. This sequence encodes CASSLGGGGAGETQYF.

This sequence joins TRBV6-5 and TRBJ1-1; tentatively, D is TRBD1 (6 bases). The CDR3 runs to 14 residues. CDR1 MNHEY and CDR2 SVGAGI come from the germline V gene. V lost 5 bases, J lost 4 bases, and 14 bases lay in between. Here the CDR3 reads CASSPVDSSTEAFF. In DNA, the CDR3 is TGTGCCAGCAGTCCCGTGGACAGTTCCACTGAAGCTTTCTTT.

This chain uses TRBV4-2 with TRBJ2-7, with D perhaps TRBD1 (6 bases). Germline CDR1 reads LGHNA; CDR2 reads YNFKEQ. This CDR3 is built from 14 residues. The V end lost 0 bases, the J end lost 2 bases, and 8 bases lay between the germline ends. CDR3 DNA: TGTGCCAGCAGCCAAGACGAGGGGGCCTACGAGCAGTACTTC. Encoded protein: CASSQDEGAYEQYF.

CDR3 residues: CASSVRSSDSTDTQYF. In DNA, the CDR3 is TGTGCCAGCAGCGTACGATCCAGCGACAGCACAGATACGCAGTATTTT. The chain carries TRBV9 and TRBJ2-3; the D is unclear. The V and J ends lost 1 base and 0 bases respectively, with 12 bases between them. CDR1 and CDR2 (germline): SGDLS, YYNGEE. The CDR3 is made up of 16 amino acids.

The chain uses TRBV28 and TRBJ1-3, with D tentatively TRBD1 (6 bases). Germline V gives CDR1 MDHEN, CDR2 SYDVKM. This CDR3 region has 14 residues. Between the trimmed V and J ends, which lost 6 bases and 0 bases, there was a span of 9 bases. CDR3 amino acids: CASRDSLSGNTIYF. As DNA, the CDR3 is TGTGCCAGCAGGGACAGCCTCTCTGGAAACACCATATATTTT.